This T cell receptor beta chain came from a study of blood T cell repertoires in COVID-19. The CDR3 runs 14 residues. The germline CDR1 and CDR2 sequences are SEHNR and FQNEAQ (reference sequence). V lost 5 bases, J lost 10 bases, and 15 bases lay in between. Repertoires were generated with immunoSEQ multiplex PCR, while TCRdb's copy carries only in-frame clones and drops some. The sample lists 300,000 to 350,000 clones, around 90% occurring once. The source of this sequence is a man between 18 and 29 years old with active or convalescent COVID-19. The chain couples TRBV7-9 to TRBJ1-6, with D tentatively TRBD1 (5 bases). The sample was peripheral blood. The CDR3 sequence is CASSLTAQGSPLHF. For the CDR3, the DNA is TGTGCCAGCAGCCTAACAGCGCAGGGCTCACCCCTCCACTTT.